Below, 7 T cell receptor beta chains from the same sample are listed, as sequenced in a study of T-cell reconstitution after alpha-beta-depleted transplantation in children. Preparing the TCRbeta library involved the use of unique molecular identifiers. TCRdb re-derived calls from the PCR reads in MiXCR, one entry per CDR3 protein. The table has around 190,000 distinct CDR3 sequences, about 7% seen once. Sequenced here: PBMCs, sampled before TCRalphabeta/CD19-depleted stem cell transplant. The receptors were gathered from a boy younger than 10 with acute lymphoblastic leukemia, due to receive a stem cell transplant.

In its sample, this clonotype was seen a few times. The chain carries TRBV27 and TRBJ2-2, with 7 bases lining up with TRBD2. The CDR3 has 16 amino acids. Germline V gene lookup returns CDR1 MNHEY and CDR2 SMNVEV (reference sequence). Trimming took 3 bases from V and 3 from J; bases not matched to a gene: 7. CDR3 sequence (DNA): TGTGCCAGCAGTTTGTGGGCGGGGGACTACACCGGGGAGCTGTTTTTT. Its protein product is CASSLWAGDYTGELFF.

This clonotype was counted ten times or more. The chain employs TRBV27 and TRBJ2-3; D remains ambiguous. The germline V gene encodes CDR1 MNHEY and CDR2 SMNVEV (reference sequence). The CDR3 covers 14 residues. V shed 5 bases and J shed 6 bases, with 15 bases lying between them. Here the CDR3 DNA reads TGTGCCAGCAGTGTTCGGCTTCGCATCGATACGCAGTATTTT. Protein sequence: CASSVRLRIDTQYF.

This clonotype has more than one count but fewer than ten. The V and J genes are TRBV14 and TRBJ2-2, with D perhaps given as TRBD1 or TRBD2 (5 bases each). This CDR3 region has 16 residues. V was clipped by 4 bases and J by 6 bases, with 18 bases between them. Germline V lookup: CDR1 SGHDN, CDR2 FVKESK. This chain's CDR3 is CASSLRRGLGAGELFF. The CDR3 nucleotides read TGTGCCAGCAGCCTCAGACGGGGCCTGGGCGCCGGGGAGCTGTTTTTT. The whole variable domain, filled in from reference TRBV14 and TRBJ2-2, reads EAGVTQFPSHSVIEKGQTVTLRCDPISGHDNLYWYRRVMGKEIKFLLHFVKESKQDESGMPNNRFLAERTGGTYSTLKVQPAELEDSGVYFCASSLRRGLGAGELFFGEGSRLTVL.

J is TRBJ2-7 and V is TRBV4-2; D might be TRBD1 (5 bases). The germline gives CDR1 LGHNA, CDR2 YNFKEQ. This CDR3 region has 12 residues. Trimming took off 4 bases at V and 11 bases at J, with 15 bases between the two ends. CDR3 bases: TGTGCCAGCAGCCCTGGGCCGGACAATAAGTACTTC. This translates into CASSPGPDNKYF.

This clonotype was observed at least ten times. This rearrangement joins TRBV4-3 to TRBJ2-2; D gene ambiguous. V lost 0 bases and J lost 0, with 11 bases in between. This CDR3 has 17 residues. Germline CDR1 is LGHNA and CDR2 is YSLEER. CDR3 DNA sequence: TGCGCCAGCAGCCAAGATTCGACTGCCGCGAACACCGGGGAGCTGTTTTTT. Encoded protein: CASSQDSTAANTGELFF.

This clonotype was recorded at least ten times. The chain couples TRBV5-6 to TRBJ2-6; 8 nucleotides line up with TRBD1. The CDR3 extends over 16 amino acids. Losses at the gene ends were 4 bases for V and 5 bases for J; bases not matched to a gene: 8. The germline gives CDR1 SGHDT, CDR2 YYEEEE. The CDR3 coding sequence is TGTGCCAGCAGCCACGGACAGGGCGGAAGGGCCAACGTCCTGACTTTC. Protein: CASSHGQGGRANVLTF.

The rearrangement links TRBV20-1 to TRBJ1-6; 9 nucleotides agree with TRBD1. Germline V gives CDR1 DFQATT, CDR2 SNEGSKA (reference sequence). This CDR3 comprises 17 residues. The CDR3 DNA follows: TGCGGGACCCGAGGGACAGGGAGAGGCCTTAGTGGTTCACCCCTCCACTTT. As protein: CGTRGTGRGLSGSPLHF.